These T cell receptor beta chains were read from a single sample in a study of vaccination and CD4 T cells after COVID-19. These receptors' antigens are unknown. TCRdb ran MiXCR on the PCR reads and lists one entry per CDR3 protein. The data show thousands of distinct CDR3 sequences, approximately 51% seen once. Input material: CD4+ T cells from blood, cultured in vitro. These receptors all stem from a human donor in good health. Both conserved end residues are part of each CDR3. Each record gives: clone size, J gene, V gene, D gene, CDR3 DNA, CDR3 protein. A D gene is named only where the DNA matches it firmly. Clone size appears in some rows only: once, few, many, or a class for an expanded clone.

>-|TRBJ1-2|TRBV2|TRBD1
TGTGCCAGCTCTTTACGTCAGGGGGCGGGCGATGGCTACACCTTC
CASSLRQGAGDGYTF
>-|TRBJ1-6|TRBV6-4|TRBD1
TGTGCCAGCAGTGATCAGGGGGGTAATTCACCCCTCCACTTT
CASSDQGGNSPLHF
>-|TRBJ1-6|TRBV7-2|-
TGTGCCAGCAGCTTACCGGGGACTGGCTATAATTCACCCCTCCACTTT
CASSLPGTGYNSPLHF
>few|TRBJ2-6|TRBV20-1|-
TGCAGTGCTAGTCCGGGGGCCAACGTCCTGACTTTC
CSASPGANVLTF
>few|TRBJ1-1|TRBV24-1|-
TGTGCCACCAGTGATTTGGGCAGGGCATTGAACACTGAAGCTTTCTTT
CATSDLGRALNTEAFF
>-|TRBJ2-3|TRBV20-1|-
TGCAGTGCTAGTCCGCTAGCGACAACAGATACGCAGTATTTT
CSASPLATTDTQYF
>-|TRBJ2-2|TRBV19|-
TGTGCCAGTACTCGCGGGAGACAGGGTAAAGCCGGGGAGCTGTTTTTT
CASTRGRQGKAGELFF
>-|TRBJ1-1|TRBV6-4|-
TGTGCCAGCAGTGACTCAGGGAAAGCTTTCTTT
CASSDSGKAFF
>-|TRBJ1-5|TRBV6-2/TRBV6-3|-
TGTGCCAGCAGTTCCCATCGACAGGAGGGTCAGCCCCAGCATTTT
CASSSHRQEGQPQHF
>-|TRBJ2-3|TRBV20-1|TRBD2
TGCAGTGCGAGTCGTAGCGGGGGTAGCACAGATACGCAGTATTTT
CSASRSGGSTDTQYF
>-|TRBJ1-5|TRBV10-3|TRBD1
TGTGCCATCAGTGCGGCGGGACAGGTGGGCAATCAGCCCCAGCATTTT
CAISAAGQVGNQPQHF
>-|TRBJ2-5|TRBV7-9|-
TGTGCCAGCAGCTTATTTCCCGAGGAGACCCAGTACTTC
CASSLFPEETQYF
>once|TRBJ2-3|TRBV6-5|TRBD2
TGTGCCAGCAGTTACTCACTAGCGGGCACAGATACGCAGTATTTT
CASSYSLAGTDTQYF
>few|TRBJ2-5|TRBV10-3|TRBD1
TGTGCCATCGGGGACAGCCAAGAGACCCAGTACTTC
CAIGDSQETQYF
>-|TRBJ1-3|TRBV10-3|-
TGCCCCAGGAACACCATGTATTTT
CPRNTMYF
>-|TRBJ2-3|TRBV5-4|-
TGTGCCAGCAGCTTGCGGACAGATACGCAGTATTTT
CASSLRTDTQYF
>-|TRBJ1-2|TRBV20-1|-
TGCAGTGCTTCCCGTTCTTTACAGGGAAGTGGGGTTAACTATGGCTACACCTTC
CSASRSLQGSGVNYGYTF
>-|TRBJ2-1|TRBV7-9|-
TGTGCCAGCAGCTTTAAGGGGGGTACCGATGAGCAGTTCTTC
CASSFKGGTDEQFF
>few|TRBJ1-1|TRBV2|-
TGTGCCAGCAGCTCGAATAGTCCTCCGTTAGCTGAAGCTTTCTTT
CASSSNSPPLAEAFF
>once|TRBJ2-3|TRBV20-1|-
TGCAGTGCTAGAGTAGATTTTTCGGATACGCAGTATTTT
CSARVDFSDTQYF
>-|TRBJ1-1|TRBV15|-
TGTGCCACCAGCAGAGGTTATCCAAGAGGGGGTGATGAAGCTTTCTTT
CATSRGYPRGGDEAFF
>few|TRBJ1-5|TRBV10-3|-
TGTGCCATCAGTGATAGTAGTAGCAATCAGCCCCAGCATTTT
CAISDSSSNQPQHF
>few|TRBJ2-1|TRBV20-1|TRBD2
TGCAGTGCCCACCCGACTAGCAACTACAATGAGCAGTTCTTC
CSAHPTSNYNEQFF
>few|TRBJ2-5|TRBV6-1|-
TGTGCCAGCAGTCCCTCTGGAAGTGAGACCCAGTACTTC
CASSPSGSETQYF
>few|TRBJ2-1|TRBV27|TRBD2
TGTGCCAGCAGTCCGGGACTAGCGGCCTACAATGAGCAGTTCTTC
CASSPGLAAYNEQFF
>-|TRBJ1-5|TRBV20-1|TRBD1
TGCAGTGCTCCCATCCAAGGACAGGGGGCCAATCAGCCCCAGCATTTT
CSAPIQGQGANQPQHF
>-|TRBJ1-1|TRBV20-1|TRBD1
TGCAGTGCTGCGTACAGGGGAAGTGAGATCACTGAAGCTTTCTTT
CSAAYRGSEITEAFF
>-|TRBJ2-1|TRBV6-4|-
TGTGCCAGCAGTTTCACAGGGAGGGCTAACAATGAGCAGTTCTTC
CASSFTGRANNEQFF
>few|TRBJ1-5|TRBV27|-
TGTGCCAGCCGCCCAACAGGGTTGATGGATCAGCCCCAGCATTTT
CASRPTGLMDQPQHF
>-|TRBJ1-1|TRBV7-2|-
TGTGCCAGCAGCTTAGCAGGGAGGAACACTGAAGCTTTCTTT
CASSLAGRNTEAFF
>-|TRBJ1-1|TRBV6-1|-
TGTGCCAGCCGGGCGGGGATACCGGTGGAGATGAACACTGAAGCTTTCTTT
CASRAGIPVEMNTEAFF
>-|TRBJ1-2|TRBV7-8|TRBD1
TGTGCCAGCAGCTTACGGGGACAGGGTTGGCGGGATGGCTACACCTTC
CASSLRGQGWRDGYTF
>-|TRBJ2-2|TRBV10-1|-
TGCGCCAGCAGTGATTCCGGCAGGGGGGACACCGGGGAGCTGTTTTTT
CASSDSGRGDTGELFF
>-|TRBJ2-7|TRBV6-1|-
TGTGCCAGCAGTGAAGTGGGGCAGTCATCCTACGAGCAGTACTTC
CASSEVGQSSYEQYF
>-|TRBJ2-3|TRBV6-5|-
TGTGCCAGCAGTTACTCGATCACTAGCAGCACAGATACGCAGTATTTT
CASSYSITSSTDTQYF
>-|TRBJ2-6|TRBV29-1|-
TGCAGCGCCCGATCCTCGGTGACCTCTGGGGCCAACGTCCTGACTTTC
CSARSSVTSGANVLTF
>few|TRBJ1-1|TRBV20-1|-
TGCAGTGCTAGAGATCTCGAAGGAAGGAGGGGGAAAGTTTGGGAGGGCACTGAAGCTTTCTTT
CSARDLEGRRGKVWEGTEAFF
>-|TRBJ1-2|TRBV20-1|TRBD1
TGCAGTGCTAGTGGGACAGGGGGGTATGGCTACACCTTC
CSASGTGGYGYTF
>-|TRBJ1-2|TRBV11-2|TRBD1
TGTGCCAGCAGCTCAATCGCGGGACAGGGAAGCCATGGCTACACCTTC
CASSSIAGQGSHGYTF
>large|TRBJ2-7|TRBV6-1|TRBD1
TGTGCCAGCGGGACAGGTAACTACGAGCAGTACTTC
CASGTGNYEQYF
>once|TRBJ2-7|TRBV11-2|TRBD2
TGTGCCAGCAGCTTAGCGGCTAGCGGGGCCTACGAGCAGTACTTC
CASSLAASGAYEQYF
>-|TRBJ1-4|TRBV28|-
TGTGCCAGCAGGATAGGACCCCCGAAGAATGAAAAACTGTTTTTT
CASRIGPPKNEKLFF
>-|TRBJ2-5|TRBV6-2/TRBV6-3|TRBD2
TGTGCCAGCAGAGTAGCTAGCGGGGGGGCGGCAAAGACCCAGTACTTC
CASRVASGGAAKTQYF
>few|TRBJ1-2|TRBV6-5|-
TGTGCCAGCAGTTACCCGGAAAACTCAGCCCTCCGTGGCTACACCTTC
CASSYPENSALRGYTF
>-|TRBJ2-1|TRBV20-1|TRBD2
TGCAGTGCAAGGACTAGCGGGGGGGCCAGCTTTTACAATGAGCAGTTCTTC
CSARTSGGASFYNEQFF
>-|TRBJ1-2|TRBV15|-
TGTGCCACCAGCAGGCCAGGGGCGTTGCAAGGCTACGCCTTC
CATSRPGALQGYAF
>-|TRBJ2-2|TRBV18|-
TGTGCCAGCTCTCGTAAGAGCGGAGGGGTGTTCCCCGGGGAGCTGTTTTTT
CASSRKSGGVFPGELFF
>-|TRBJ1-1|TRBV2|-
TGTGCCAGCAGTGACCCCAGGTTTAACACTGAAGCTTTCTTT
CASSDPRFNTEAFF
>-|TRBJ2-3|TRBV11-2|-
TGTGCCAGCAGCCCGACCTGGGCTACGCAGTATTTT
CASSPTWATQYF
>once|TRBJ2-1|TRBV15|TRBD2
TGTGCCACCAGCAGAGGGCGGGGGAATGAGCAGTTCTTC
CATSRGRGNEQFF
>few|TRBJ2-5|TRBV15|TRBD2
TGTGCCACCAGCTCGGGGGGGGCAGGAGAGACCCAGTACTTC
CATSSGGAGETQYF
>few|TRBJ1-2|TRBV2|-
TGTGCCAGCAGTGATGGTTGGGGGGGCCCTATGAGCTACACCTTC
CASSDGWGGPMSYTF
>few|TRBJ1-2|TRBV28|TRBD1
TGTGCCAGCAGTTTACAGGGGGCACACTATGGCTACACCTTC
CASSLQGAHYGYTF
>-|TRBJ2-7|TRBV20-1|-
TGCAGTGCTAGAGGTCGGGTAGCGGATGAGCAGTACTTC
CSARGRVADEQYF
>-|TRBJ2-1|TRBV7-2|-
TGTGCCAGCAACTTAATAGGGAACAATGAGCAGTTCTTC
CASNLIGNNEQFF
>-|TRBJ1-5|TRBV30|-
TGTGCCTGGATGGGCGACGGTTCGCAGCCCCAGCATTTT
CAWMGDGSQPQHF
>few|TRBJ1-2|TRBV6-4|-
TGTGCCAGTTATTCCCGAAATGACGGCTACACCTTC
CASYSRNDGYTF